The entry that follows covers one T cell receptor beta chain sequence. The data derive from a study of blood T cell repertoires in COVID-19. Overall study context: In each case, the material was cDNA or gDNA derived from T cells, B-cell-depleted T cells, or PBMCs.

Authors' data handling: It was from reference gene primer amplification that nucleated cell counts were estimated. Using immunoSEQ multiplex PCR, the repertoire was profiled, and TCRdb retains in-frame clones only, with some absent. D and trimming come from the DNA, and the V and J calls and clone size come from that table. The data contain over 60,000 clones, 70% to 90% of them singletons. Germline V gene lookup returns CDR1 MGHRA and CDR2 YSYEKL. With 3 bases removed from V and 3 bases from J, the gap between germline ends came to 11 bases. The CDR3 totals 14 residues. This chain uses TRBV4-1 with TRBJ1-1, with D perhaps matching TRBD1 (5 bases). The sample consisted of peripheral blood. The TCR comes from a man aged 35 to 55 with acute or convalescent COVID-19. The CDR3: CASSQQVGDTEAFF. Here the CDR3 DNA reads TGCGCCAGCAGCCAGCAAGTAGGGGACACTGAAGCTTTCTTT.